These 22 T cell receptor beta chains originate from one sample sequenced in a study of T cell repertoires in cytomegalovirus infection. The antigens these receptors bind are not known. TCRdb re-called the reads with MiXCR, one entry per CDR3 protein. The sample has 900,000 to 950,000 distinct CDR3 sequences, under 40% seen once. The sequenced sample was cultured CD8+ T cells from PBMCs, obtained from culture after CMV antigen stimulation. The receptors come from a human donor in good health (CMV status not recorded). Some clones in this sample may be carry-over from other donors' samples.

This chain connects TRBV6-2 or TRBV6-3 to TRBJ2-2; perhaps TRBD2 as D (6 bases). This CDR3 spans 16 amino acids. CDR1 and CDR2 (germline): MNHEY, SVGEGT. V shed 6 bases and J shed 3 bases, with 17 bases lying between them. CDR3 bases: TGTGCCAGCAGCTCGCGGGGCTCGCAAGACACCGGGGAGCTGTTTTTT. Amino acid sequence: CASSSRGSQDTGELFF.

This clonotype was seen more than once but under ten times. The CDR3 spells CATSGGGGYTF. Written as DNA, the CDR3 is TGTGCCACCTCGGGGGGGGGAGGCTACACCTTC. The V and J genes are TRBV6-1 and TRBJ1-2, with D possibly being TRBD1 (5 bases). The germline CDR1 and CDR2 sequences are MNHNS and SASEGT. This CDR3 is built from 11 residues. The germline V and J ends were trimmed by 10 bases and 8 bases, with 14 bases remaining between them.

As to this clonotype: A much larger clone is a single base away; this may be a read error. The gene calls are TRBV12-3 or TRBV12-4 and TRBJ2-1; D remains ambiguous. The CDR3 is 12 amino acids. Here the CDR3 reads CARSFGHNEQFF. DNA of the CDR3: TGTGCCAGGAGTTTTGGCCACAATGAGCAGTTCTTC.

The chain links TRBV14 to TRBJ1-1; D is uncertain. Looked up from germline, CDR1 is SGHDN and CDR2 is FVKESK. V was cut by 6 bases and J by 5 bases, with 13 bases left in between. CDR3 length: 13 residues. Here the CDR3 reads CASSMGSGTEAFF. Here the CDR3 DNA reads TGTGCCAGCAGTATGGGCTCCGGGACTGAAGCTTTCTTT.

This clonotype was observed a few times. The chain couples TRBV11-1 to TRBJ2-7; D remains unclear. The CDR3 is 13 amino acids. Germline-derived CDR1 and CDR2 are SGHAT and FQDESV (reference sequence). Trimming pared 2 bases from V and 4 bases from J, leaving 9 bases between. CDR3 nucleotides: TGTGCCAGCAGCTTAAGCTGGGGATACGAGCAGTACGTC. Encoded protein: CASSLSWGYEQYV.

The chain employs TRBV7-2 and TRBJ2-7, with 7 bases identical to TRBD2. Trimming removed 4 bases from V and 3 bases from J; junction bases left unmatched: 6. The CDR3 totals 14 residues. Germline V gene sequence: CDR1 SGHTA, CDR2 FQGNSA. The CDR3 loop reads CASSWGGSCYEQYV. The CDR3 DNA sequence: TGTGCCAGCAGCTGGGGGGGGAGCTGCTACGAGCAGTACGTC.

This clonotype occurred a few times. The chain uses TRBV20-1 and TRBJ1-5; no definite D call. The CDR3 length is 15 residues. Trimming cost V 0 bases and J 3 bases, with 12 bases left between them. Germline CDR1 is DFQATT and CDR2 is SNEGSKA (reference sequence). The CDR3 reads CSARDSRDFNQPQHF. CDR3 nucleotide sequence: TGCAGTGCTAGAGACAGCCGGGATTTCAATCAGCCCCAGCATTTT.

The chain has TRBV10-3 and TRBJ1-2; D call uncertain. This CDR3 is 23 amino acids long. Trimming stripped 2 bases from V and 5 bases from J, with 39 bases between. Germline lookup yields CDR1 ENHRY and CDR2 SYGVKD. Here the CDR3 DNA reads TGTGCCATCAGTGAGCCGGATGCTCGAACCGAGGTACCCGATGGGATTCGTCTGTATGGCTACACCTTC. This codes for CAISEPDARTEVPDGIRLYGYTF.

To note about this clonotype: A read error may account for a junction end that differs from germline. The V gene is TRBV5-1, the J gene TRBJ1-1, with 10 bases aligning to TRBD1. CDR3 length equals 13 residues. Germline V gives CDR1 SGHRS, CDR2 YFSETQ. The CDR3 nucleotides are TGCGCCAGCAACTTGGGGACAGGGGCTGAAGCTTTCTTT. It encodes CASNLGTGAEAFF.

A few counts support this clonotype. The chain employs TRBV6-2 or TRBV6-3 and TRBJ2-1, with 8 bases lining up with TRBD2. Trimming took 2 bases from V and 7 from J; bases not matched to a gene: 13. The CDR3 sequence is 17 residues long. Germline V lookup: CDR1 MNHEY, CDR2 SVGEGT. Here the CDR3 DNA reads TGTGCCAGCAGTTACCCCTCTGCGGGGGGATCGCGGAATGAGCAGTTCTTC. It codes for CASSYPSAGGSRNEQFF.

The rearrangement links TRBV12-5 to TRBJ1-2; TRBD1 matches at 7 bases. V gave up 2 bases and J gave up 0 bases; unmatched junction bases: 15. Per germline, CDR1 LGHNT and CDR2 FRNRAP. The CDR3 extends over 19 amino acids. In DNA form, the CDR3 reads TGTGCTAGTGGTTTGCGGACCGGGACAGAAGTCGTTCCTAACTATGGCTACACCTTC. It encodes CASGLRTGTEVVPNYGYTF.

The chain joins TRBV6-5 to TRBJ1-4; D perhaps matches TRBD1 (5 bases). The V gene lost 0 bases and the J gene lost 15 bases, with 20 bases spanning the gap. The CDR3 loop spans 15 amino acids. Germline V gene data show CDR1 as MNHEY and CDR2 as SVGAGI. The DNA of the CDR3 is TGTGCCAGCAGTTACTCCGACAGTCCTATTGATGATTTGTTTTTT. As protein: CASSYSDSPIDDLFF.

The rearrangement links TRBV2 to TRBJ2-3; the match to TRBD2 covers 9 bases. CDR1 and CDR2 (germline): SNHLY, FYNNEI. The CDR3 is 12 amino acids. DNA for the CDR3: TGTGCTGCCGCGGGGGGGCAAGATACGCAGTATTTT. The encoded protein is CAAAGGQDTQYF.

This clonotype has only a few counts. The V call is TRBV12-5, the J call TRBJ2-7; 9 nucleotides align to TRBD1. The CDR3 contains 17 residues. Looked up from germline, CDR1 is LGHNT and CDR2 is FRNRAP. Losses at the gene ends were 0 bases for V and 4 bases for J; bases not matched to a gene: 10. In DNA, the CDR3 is TGTGCTAGTGGTTTGGTAGTCTGGGACAGGGAGCCTTACGAGCAGTACTTC. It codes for CASGLVVWDREPYEQYF. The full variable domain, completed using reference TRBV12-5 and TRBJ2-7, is DARVTQTPRHKVTEMGQEVTMRCQPILGHNTVFWYRQTMMQGLELLAYFRNRAPLDDSGMPKDRFSAEMPDATLATLKIQPSEPRDSAVYFCASGLVVWDREPYEQYFGPGTRLTVT.

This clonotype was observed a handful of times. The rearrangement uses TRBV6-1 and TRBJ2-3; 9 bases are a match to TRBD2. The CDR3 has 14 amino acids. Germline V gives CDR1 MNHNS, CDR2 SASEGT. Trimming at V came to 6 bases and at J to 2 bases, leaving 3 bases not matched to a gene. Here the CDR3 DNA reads TGTGCCAGCAGAAGCGGGGGGCACACAGATACGCAGTATTTT. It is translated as CASRSGGHTDTQYF.

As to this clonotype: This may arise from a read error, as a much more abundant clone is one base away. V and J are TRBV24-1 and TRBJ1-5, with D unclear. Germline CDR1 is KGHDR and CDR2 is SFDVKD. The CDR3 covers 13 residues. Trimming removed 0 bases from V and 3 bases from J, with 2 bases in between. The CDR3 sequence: CATSDLTNQPQHF. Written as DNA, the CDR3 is TGTGCCACCAGTGATTTGACCAATCAGCCCCAGCATTTT.

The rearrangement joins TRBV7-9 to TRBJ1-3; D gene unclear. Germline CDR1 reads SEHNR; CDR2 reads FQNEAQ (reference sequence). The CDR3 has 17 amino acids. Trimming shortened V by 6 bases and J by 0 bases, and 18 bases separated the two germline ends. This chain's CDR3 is CASRSHRVNGSGNTIYF. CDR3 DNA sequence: TGTGCCAGCAGATCCCACCGGGTCAATGGCTCTGGAAACACCATATATTTT.

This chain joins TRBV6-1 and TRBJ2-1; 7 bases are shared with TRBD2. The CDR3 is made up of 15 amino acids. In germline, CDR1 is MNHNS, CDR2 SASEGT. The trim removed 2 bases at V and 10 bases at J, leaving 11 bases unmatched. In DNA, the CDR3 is TGTGCCAGCAGTGAACGGGGACTAAGGTTGCCGGAGCAGTTCTTC. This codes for CASSERGLRLPEQFF.

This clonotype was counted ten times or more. The CDR3 is CASSYNDSPNTEAFF. CDR3 sequence (DNA): TGTGCCAGCAGTTACAACGACAGCCCTAACACTGAAGCTTTCTTT. The J gene is TRBJ1-1, the V gene TRBV7-6; weak D call: TRBD1 (5 bases). CDR1 and CDR2 from the germline V gene are SGHVS and FNYEAQ. This CDR3 is 15 amino acids long. V was clipped by 6 bases and J by 2 bases, with 16 bases between them. The variable domain in full, completed from reference TRBV7-6 and TRBJ1-1, reads GAGVSQSPRYKVTKRGQDVALRCDPISGHVSLYWYRQALGQGPEFLTYFNYEAQQDKSGLPNDRFSAERPEGSISTLTIQRTEQRDSAMYRCASSYNDSPNTEAFFGQGTRLTVV.

The CDR3: CASSASSWTIASPTDTQYF. CDR3 in DNA: TGTGCCAGTAGTGCGAGCTCCTGGACAATCGCCTCTCCTACGGATACGCAGTATTTT. The V and J genes are TRBV19 and TRBJ2-3; perhaps TRBD1 as D (5 bases). Between the trimmed V and J ends, which lost 5 bases and 6 bases, there was a span of 30 bases. The CDR3 runs to 19 residues. The germline gives CDR1 LNHDA, CDR2 SQIVND (reference sequence).

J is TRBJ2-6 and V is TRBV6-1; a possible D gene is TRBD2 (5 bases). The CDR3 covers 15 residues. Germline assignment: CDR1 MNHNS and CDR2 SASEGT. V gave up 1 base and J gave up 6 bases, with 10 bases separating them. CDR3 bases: TGTGCCAGCAGTGAAGTCTACGGGATGGCCAACGTCCTGACTTTC. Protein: CASSEVYGMANVLTF.

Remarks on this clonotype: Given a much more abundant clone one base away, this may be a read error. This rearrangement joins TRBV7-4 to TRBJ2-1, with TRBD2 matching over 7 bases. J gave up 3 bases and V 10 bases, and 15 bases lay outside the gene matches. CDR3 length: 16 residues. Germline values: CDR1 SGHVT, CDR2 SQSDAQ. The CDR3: CANRQASGGLYNEQFF. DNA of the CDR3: TGTGCCAACAGGCAAGCTAGCGGTGGGCTCTACAATGAGCAGTTCTTC.